Below, 29 T cell receptor beta chains from the same sample are listed, as sequenced in a study of control samples from healthy donors and cancer patients. Profiling relied on immunoSEQ multiplex PCR, and the TCRdb table lists in-frame clones only, not all of them. Here the sample spans about 130,000 clones, nearly 90% being singletons. What was sequenced was blood. These receptor sequences come from a man between 45 and 60 years old in good health.

This rearrangement joins TRBV28 to TRBJ1-2; TRBD1 might be the D (6 bases). Trimming removed 5 bases from V and 7 bases from J, with 17 bases in between. The length of the CDR3 is 14 residues. The germline CDR1 and CDR2 sequences are MDHEN and SYDVKM. In nucleotides, the CDR3 is TGTGCCAGCAGTAAAGTCCAGGGAGGGGGTGGCTACACCTTC. The encoded protein is CASSKVQGGGGYTF.

The chain carries TRBV24-1 and TRBJ2-1; 7 bases are shared with TRBD1. This CDR3 spans 16 amino acids. Trimming at V came to 6 bases and at J to 0 bases, leaving 7 bases not matched to a gene. Germline assignment: CDR1 KGHDR and CDR2 SFDVKD. CDR3 amino acids: CATSQPGQSSYNEQFF. The CDR3 nucleotides read TGTGCCACCAGTCAGCCGGGACAGAGCTCCTACAATGAGCAGTTCTTC.

The rearrangement joins TRBV6-6 to TRBJ2-5, with D perhaps matching TRBD1 (5 bases). The CDR3 runs 14 residues. Germline values: CDR1 MNHNY, CDR2 SVGAGI (reference sequence). The V gene lost 6 bases and the J gene lost 1 base, with 12 bases spanning the gap. CDR3 nucleotide sequence: TGTGCCAGCAGCACCGTAGGGGTCCAAGAGACCCAGTACTTC. This translates into CASSTVGVQETQYF.

The V and J genes are TRBV28 and TRBJ2-5, with 11 bases that match TRBD1. Trimming at V came to 6 bases and at J to 5 bases, leaving 8 bases not matched to a gene. The CDR3 has 15 residues. The germline V gene has CDR1 MDHEN and CDR2 SYDVKM. CDR3 DNA: TGTGCCAGCAGATGGGGGACAGGGGGTCTGGAGACCCAGTACTTC. Translating gives CASRWGTGGLETQYF.

This chain joins TRBV4-2 and TRBJ2-3; TRBD2 matches 8 bases. Trimming took 0 bases from V and 5 from J; bases not matched to a gene: 7. Germline CDR1 reads LGHNA; CDR2 reads YNFKEQ. This CDR3 is 16 amino acids long. In DNA form, the CDR3 reads TGTGCCAGCAGCCAAGATCTAGCGGGCTCGCAAGATACGCAGTATTTT. Its protein product is CASSQDLAGSQDTQYF.

This clone was counted once. The gene calls are TRBV29-1 and TRBJ1-1; TRBD1 is a possible D gene (5 bases). CDR1 is SQVTM, CDR2 ANQGSEA, per germline. Trimming removed 7 bases from V and 12 bases from J, with 18 bases in between. The CDR3 loop spans 11 amino acids. The CDR3, as DNA: TGCAGCGCGGCTAGCGTCGGGGCATCTTTCTTT. Protein: CSAASVGASFF.

This chain uses TRBV10-3 with TRBJ2-2; 7 bases are shared with TRBD1. V gave up 4 bases and J gave up 4 bases; unmatched junction bases: 6. CDR3 length equals 15 residues. Germline lookup yields CDR1 ENHRY and CDR2 SYGVKD. The CDR3: CAISAGTASTGELFF. The CDR3 DNA follows: TGTGCCATCAGTGCCGGGACAGCGAGCACCGGGGAGCTGTTTTTT.

This chain connects TRBV30 to TRBJ2-6; TRBD1 agrees at 8 bases. Germline V gives CDR1 GTSNPN, CDR2 SVGIG (reference sequence). V lost 1 base to trimming and J lost 0 bases; unmatched junction nucleotides: 8. The CDR3 sequence is 18 residues long. DNA of the CDR3: TGTGCCTGGAGTGACCTAGGGGACAGGTACTCTGGGGCCAACGTCCTGACTTTC. This encodes CAWSDLGDRYSGANVLTF. The complete variable domain, with remaining parts taken from reference TRBV30 and TRBJ2-6, reads SQTIHQWPATLVQPVGSPLSLECTVEGTSNPNLYWYRQAAGRGLQLLFYSVGIGQISSEVPQNLSASRPQDRQFILSSKKLLLSDSGFYLCAWSDLGDRYSGANVLTFGAGSRLTVL.

The chain links TRBV29-1 to TRBJ2-7; perhaps TRBD1 as D (5 bases). CDR3 length: 16 amino acids. Germline V CDR1 and CDR2: SQVTM, ANQGSEA. V was clipped by 4 bases and J by 2 bases, with 21 bases between them. The CDR3 nucleotides read TGCAGCGTTGGTACGTCCTCAGGGCAGACGGCCTACGAGCAGTACTTC. Protein product: CSVGTSSGQTAYEQYF.

V and J are TRBV7-8 and TRBJ1-1; tentatively, D is TRBD1 (6 bases). Germline V gives CDR1 SGHVS, CDR2 FQNEAQ. The length of the CDR3 is 13 residues. Trimming shortened V by 4 bases and J by 11 bases, and 17 bases separated the two germline ends. This chain's CDR3 is CASSSGQMDSAFF. DNA of the CDR3: TGTGCCAGCAGCTCCGGACAGATGGATTCTGCTTTCTTT. The whole variable domain, remainder taken from reference TRBV7-8 and TRBJ1-1, is GAGVSQSPRYKVAKRGQDVALRCDPISGHVSLFWYQQALGQGPEFLTYFQNEAQLDKSGLPSDRFFAERPEGSVSTLKIQRTQQEDSAVYLCASSSGQMDSAFFGQGTRLTVV.

The chain links TRBV7-6 to TRBJ1-6; D may be TRBD1 (6 bases). Germline V gene data show CDR1 as SGHVS and CDR2 as FNYEAQ. The CDR3 runs 15 residues. Trimming shortened V by 5 bases and J by 7 bases, and 15 bases separated the two germline ends. The CDR3 DNA reads TGTGCCAGCAGCCTGACAGGCGGAACCAATTCACCCCTCCACTTT. Translated: CASSLTGGTNSPLHF.

This clone has a handful of counts. This chain joins TRBV28 and TRBJ2-1; D ambiguous. The V end lost 4 bases, the J end lost 0 bases, and 16 bases lay between the germline ends. Per the germline V gene, CDR1 is MDHEN and CDR2 is SYDVKM. This CDR3 is 17 amino acids long. The chain's CDR3 is CASSSPPRVRSYNEQFF. The CDR3 DNA follows: TGTGCCAGCAGTTCCCCTCCCCGGGTGCGCTCCTACAATGAGCAGTTCTTC.

The V call is TRBV6-1, the J call TRBJ1-4, with D tentatively TRBD1 (6 bases). In germline, CDR1 is MNHNS, CDR2 SASEGT. The CDR3 has 15 residues. Deletions cut 0 bases from V and 7 bases from J, with 12 bases between. CDR3 coding DNA: TGTGCCAGCAGTGAAGCGCGGGGGGCGGGTGAAAAACTGTTTTTT. Protein product: CASSEARGAGEKLFF.

The chain links TRBV6-5 to TRBJ1-2; no clear D. V was pared by 7 bases and J by 1 base, with 7 bases between. The CDR3 totals 12 residues. Germline values: CDR1 MNHEY, CDR2 SVGAGI. The CDR3 reads CASTPLNYGYTF. The CDR3 region has the DNA TGTGCCAGCACTCCCCTTAACTATGGCTACACCTTC.

This clone was observed a single time. The chain has TRBV6-5 and TRBJ1-5; TRBD1 is a possible D gene (5 bases). V was cut by 5 bases and J by 8 bases, with 13 bases left in between. Per the germline V gene, CDR1 is MNHEY and CDR2 is SVGAGI. There are 13 residues in the CDR3. The CDR3: CASSRDPREPQHF. The CDR3 DNA sequence: TGTGCCAGCAGTCGGGACCCCAGGGAGCCCCAGCATTTT.

The rearrangement joins TRBV5-1 to TRBJ2-1; the D gene is possibly TRBD1 (6 bases). V gave up 4 bases and J gave up 5 bases, with 13 bases separating them. CDR1 is SGHRS, CDR2 YFSETQ, per germline. This CDR3 is 14 amino acids long. For the CDR3, the DNA is TGCGCCAGCAGCGTTTCCACAGGGAACAATGAGCAGTTCTTC. Protein: CASSVSTGNNEQFF.

A single count supports this clone. This chain connects TRBV9 to TRBJ2-1; D gene uncertain. CDR3 size: 12 residues. Germline assignment: CDR1 SGDLS and CDR2 YYNGEE. V dropped 1 base and J dropped 8 bases, with 7 bases sitting between them. CDR3: CASSVYGDEQFF. The CDR3 nucleotides are TGTGCCAGCAGCGTATACGGTGATGAGCAGTTCTTC.

The chain has TRBV5-1 and TRBJ2-5, with D hard to call. V lost 3 bases to trimming and J lost 1 base, with 13 bases between them. The CDR3 has 15 residues. Looked up from germline, CDR1 is SGHRS and CDR2 is YFSETQ. CDR3 sequence reads: CASSYDWRGQETQYF. As DNA, the CDR3 is TGCGCCAGCAGCTACGACTGGCGCGGCCAAGAGACCCAGTACTTC.

The V and J genes are TRBV28 and TRBJ2-7, with TRBD1 as a possible D gene (6 bases). Germline CDR1 reads MDHEN; CDR2 reads SYDVKM. Trimming removed 7 bases at V and 4 bases at J, with 17 bases between. The CDR3 spans 14 residues. CDR3 residues: CASTPTSTGYEQYF. The DNA for the CDR3 is TGTGCCAGCACCCCTACCTCGACAGGATACGAGCAGTACTTC.

CDR3 residues: CASSLWSDASPYEQYF. The CDR3 nucleotides read TGTGCCAGCAGTTTATGGTCGGATGCAAGCCCCTACGAGCAGTACTTC. The genes are TRBV27 and TRBJ2-7; D not certain. Trimming took 1 base from V and 2 from J, leaving 15 bases between them. This CDR3 has 16 amino acids. Germline V gene sequence: CDR1 MNHEY, CDR2 SMNVEV (reference sequence).

V is TRBV9 and J is TRBJ2-2; D not resolved. There are 13 residues in the CDR3. Germline CDR1 is SGDLS and CDR2 is YYNGEE. The V end lost 0 bases, the J end lost 6 bases, and 6 bases lay between the germline ends. CDR3 amino acids: CASSVVVPGELFF. In DNA form, the CDR3 reads TGTGCCAGCAGCGTAGTTGTTCCCGGGGAGCTGTTTTTT.

This chain links TRBV9 with TRBJ2-2; 7 nucleotides line up with TRBD2. Germline-derived CDR1 and CDR2 are SGDLS and YYNGEE. The ends lost 5 bases at V and 0 bases at J; junction bases unmatched: 10. The CDR3 spans 17 residues. CDR3 sequence reads: CASRPNPSGANTGELFF. The DNA for the CDR3 is TGTGCCAGCAGGCCGAACCCCAGCGGGGCGAACACCGGGGAGCTGTTTTTT.

The gene calls are TRBV28 and TRBJ1-3; 12 nucleotides line up with TRBD1. There are 16 residues in the CDR3. With V trimmed by 5 bases and J by 4 bases, 6 bases remained unmatched. From germline, CDR1 is MDHEN and CDR2 SYDVKM. CDR3: CASSPPGQGAGNTIYF. For the CDR3, the DNA is TGTGCCAGCAGTCCCCCGGGACAGGGGGCAGGAAACACCATATATTTT.

The CDR3 here is CSASRADSTNEKLFF. CDR3 nucleotides: TGCAGTGCTAGTCGAGCAGACTCAACTAATGAAAAACTGTTTTTT. The rearrangement joins TRBV20-1 to TRBJ1-4; D is uncertain. CDR1 and CDR2 from the germline V gene are DFQATT and SNEGSKA (reference sequence). The ends were cut back, 3 bases at V and 0 bases at J, with 11 bases in the middle. CDR3 length: 15 residues.

The chain employs TRBV30 and TRBJ1-6; D gene uncertain. With 2 bases removed from V and 10 bases from J, the gap between germline ends came to 6 bases. This CDR3 spans 11 amino acids. Germline V gives CDR1 GTSNPN, CDR2 SVGIG (reference sequence). CDR3 amino acids: CAWSLDSPLHF. CDR3 bases: TGTGCCTGGAGTTTGGACTCACCCCTCCACTTT.

The chain has TRBV27 and TRBJ2-7; 8 bases map to TRBD2. The germline gives CDR1 MNHEY, CDR2 SMNVEV (reference sequence). The CDR3 is 17 amino acids. V gave up 5 bases and J gave up 3 bases; unmatched junction bases: 15. The CDR3, as DNA: TGTGCCAGCAGTGTCCTCCTAGAGAGCGGGAGATGCTACGAGCAGTACTTC. Protein product: CASSVLLESGRCYEQYF.

The gene calls are TRBV7-2 and TRBJ2-1; TRBD1 aligns across 7 bases. This CDR3 has 13 residues. Per the germline V gene, CDR1 is SGHTA and CDR2 is FQGNSA. V gave up 2 bases and J gave up 7 bases; unmatched junction bases: 2. The CDR3 nucleotides read TGTGCCAGCAGCTTATACAGGGGAAATGAGCAGTTCTTC. Amino acids: CASSLYRGNEQFF. Full variable domain (outside the CDR3, taken from reference TRBV7-2 and TRBJ2-1): GAGVSQSPSNKVTEKGKDVELRCDPISGHTALYWYRQSLGQGLEFLIYFQGNSAPDKSGLPSDRFSAERTGGSVSTLTIQRTQQEDSAVYLCASSLYRGNEQFFGPGTRLTVL.

The J gene is TRBJ2-1, the V gene TRBV15, with D perhaps TRBD1 or TRBD2 (7 bases each). Germline V gene sequence: CDR1 LNHNV, CDR2 YYDKDF (reference sequence). Trimming shortened V by 3 bases and J by 10 bases, and 28 bases separated the two germline ends. CDR3 length: 18 residues. The CDR3 region is CATSSSWGRGGLSSEQFF. CDR3 sequence (DNA): TGTGCCACCAGCAGCTCCTGGGGCAGGGGGGGCCTTAGTTCCGAGCAGTTCTTC.

The V and J genes are TRBV5-4 and TRBJ2-1, with 13 bases lining up with TRBD2. Unmatched junction bases numbered 9, after V lost 4 bases and J lost 8 bases. The CDR3 is 16 amino acids. Germline CDR1 is SGHNT and CDR2 is YYREEE (reference sequence). CDR3: CASSRTSGGPVDEQFF. The CDR3 bases are TGTGCCAGCAGCCGGACTAGCGGGGGCCCGGTCGATGAGCAGTTCTTC.